This T cell receptor (beta chain) was profiled in a study of T cell repertoires in cytomegalovirus infection. Study summary: It was the public TCR beta signatures that indicated both CMV infection and matching HLA type. Study-level findings and limits: The ex vivo response showed dominance by HLA-C-restricted CMV-specific TCR beta clonotypes. Totalled public TCR beta family frequency picked out people who carried CMV plus the relevant HLA.

In the case of this clonotype: Its antigen is not identified.

MiXCR, applied by TCRdb to the reads, yields one record per CDR3 protein. The profile shows over 100,000 distinct CDR3 sequences, 16% of them singletons. The CDR3 covers 14 residues. Germline CDR1 and CDR2: DFQATT and SNEGSKA (reference sequence). V was trimmed by 5 bases and J by 8 bases, leaving 21 bases between them. The chain employs TRBV20-1 and TRBJ1-2, with a possible D match to TRBD1 (5 bases). This receptor was taken from a human donor in good health (CMV status not recorded). Some clones in this sample may be carry-over from other donors' samples. Sequencing was done on a sample of PBMCs. The CDR3 region is CSALVRGGAYGYTF. DNA of the CDR3: TGCAGTGCTTTGGTCCGGGGGGGAGCATACGGCTACACCTTC.